These T cell receptor beta chains were read from a single sample in a study of cytomegalovirus exposure and HLA in healthy donors. Generated by immunoSEQ multiplex PCR, the TCRdb table keeps only in-frame clones and is missing some. This sample has about 140,000 clones, with over 70% found just once. The source material was PBMCs. The receptors stem from a man aged 40-49 years in good health and CMV-seronegative. CDR3s include the opening cysteine and the closing phenylalanine or tryptophan. D genes are given only for firm matches. Size tells how often a clone was seen (once, few, many) or the class of an expanded clone, and some rows leave it out.

cdr3_aa,cdr3_nt,j_call,d_call,v_call,clone_size,cdr3_length
CASSMGQGTPSSYEQYF,TGTGCCAGTAGTATGGGACAGGGGACCCCCAGCTCCTACGAGCAGTACTTC,TRBJ2-7,TRBD1,TRBV19,-,17
CASRVGGELFF,TGTGCCAGCAGGGTCGGCGGGGAGCTGTTTTTT,TRBJ2-2,-,TRBV27,-,11
CASSIDGPGNTIYF,TGTGCCAGCAGCATTGATGGGCCTGGAAACACCATATATTTT,TRBJ1-3,-,TRBV7-8,-,14
CATSRTTTGESGGYTF,TGTGCCACCAGCAGAACCACGACAGGGGAATCAGGTGGCTACACCTTC,TRBJ1-2,TRBD1,TRBV15,-,16
CASSLASGGMSNQPQHF,TGTGCCAGCAGCTTGGCTTCGGGGGGTATGAGCAATCAGCCCCAGCATTTT,TRBJ1-5,-,TRBV7-9,few,17
CASSLGRGSSYEQYF,TGTGCCAGCAGTTTAGGCAGGGGAAGCTCCTACGAGCAGTACTTC,TRBJ2-7,-,TRBV28,-,15
CASRSRTGNYGYTF,TGTGCCAGCAGATCCAGGACAGGCAACTATGGCTACACCTTC,TRBJ1-2,TRBD1,TRBV5-8,-,14
CASSLQGPTDTQYF,TGTGCCAGCAGTTTGCAGGGCCCCACAGATACGCAGTATTTT,TRBJ2-3,-,TRBV6-6,-,14
CASSPSVSGRPQHF,TGTGCCAGCTCACCCTCCGTGAGTGGGCGGCCCCAGCATTTT,TRBJ1-5,-,TRBV18,-,14
CASSLVGAGAPPF,-,TRBJ1-2,-,TRBV7-2,-,13
CASSPTSTDTQYF,TGTGCCAGCAGCCCAACAAGTACAGATACGCAGTATTTT,TRBJ2-3,-,TRBV9,few,13
CASSPRTGGSSYNEQFF,TGTGCCAGCTCACCGAGGACAGGGGGGAGCTCCTACAATGAGCAGTTCTTC,TRBJ2-1,TRBD1,TRBV18,-,17
CASSPPPRANTGELFF,TGTGCCAGCAGCCCACCCCCCAGGGCGAACACCGGGGAGCTGTTTTTT,TRBJ2-2,-,TRBV9,-,16
CASSFWTETSEKLFF,TGTGCCAGCAGCTTTTGGACAGAGACATCAGAAAAACTGTTTTTT,TRBJ1-4,-,TRBV7-9,-,15
CASSQGLAADEQFF,TGCGCCAGCAGCCAAGGACTAGCGGCCGACGAGCAGTTCTTC,TRBJ2-1,TRBD2,TRBV4-3,-,14
CAWSLSVEEQFF,TGTGCCTGGAGTCTCAGCGTAGAAGAGCAGTTCTTC,TRBJ2-1,-,TRBV30,-,12
CASSVSSGTYNEQFF,TGTGCCAGCAGTGTATCCAGCGGAACCTACAATGAGCAGTTCTTC,TRBJ2-1,-,TRBV2,-,15
CASSWGTSGGSFIYEQYF,TGTGCCAGTAGTTGGGGGACTAGCGGGGGTTCCTTTATCTACGAGCAGTACTTC,TRBJ2-7,TRBD2,TRBV19,-,18
CASSPDVDGYTF,TGTGCCAGCAGTCCAGATGTGGATGGCTACACCTTC,TRBJ1-2,-,TRBV7-9,-,12
CASSQRTGAGANVLTF,TGCGCCAGCAGCCAAAGGACAGGGGCTGGGGCCAACGTCCTGACTTTC,TRBJ2-6,TRBD1,TRBV5-1,-,16
CASSLRQYQETQYF,TGTGCCAGCAGCTTACGCCAGTATCAAGAGACCCAGTACTTC,TRBJ2-5,-,TRBV7-2,-,14
CARSFARAHRGTRGANVLTF,TGTGCCAGAAGCTTTGCAAGGGCACACAGGGGGACGCGTGGGGCCAACGTCCTGACTTTC,TRBJ2-6,TRBD1,TRBV5-3,-,20
CASSARGGSTEAFF,TGTGCCAGCAGCGCGAGGGGGGGGAGCACTGAAGCTTTCTTT,TRBJ1-1,-,TRBV9,-,14
CASSLGVLAGESIYEQYF,TGTGCCAGCAGCTTAGGGGTGTTAGCGGGGGAATCCATCTACGAGCAGTACTTC,TRBJ2-7,TRBD2,TRBV7-2,-,18
CASEPAGVKNIQYF,TGTGCCAGTGAGCCCGCGGGGGTCAAAAACATTCAGTACTTC,TRBJ2-4,TRBD2,TRBV19,-,14
CASSFSRGYGYTF,TGTGCCAGCAGTTTTAGCCGGGGCTATGGCTACACCTTC,TRBJ1-2,-,TRBV25-1,-,13
CASSETGQGIRTEAFF,TGTGCCAGCAGTGAAACGGGACAGGGTATAAGGACTGAAGCTTTCTTT,TRBJ1-1,TRBD1,TRBV6-1,-,16
CASSEEAGGVGDTQYF,TGTGCCAGCAGTGAAGAGGCGGGGGGCGTTGGAGATACGCAGTATTTT,TRBJ2-3,TRBD2,TRBV2,once,16
CAWSVWGGGELFF,TGTGCCTGGAGTGTATGGGGCGGCGGGGAGCTGTTTTTT,TRBJ2-2,-,TRBV30,-,13
CAWAPGTVGYTF,TGTGCCTGGGCCCCCGGGACAGTTGGCTACACCTTC,TRBJ1-2,TRBD1,TRBV30,-,12
CAWSPQTDTQYF,TGTGCCTGGAGTCCCCAGACAGATACGCAGTATTTT,TRBJ2-3,-,TRBV30,-,12
CASSLGQGGPTYEQYF,TGTGCCAGCAGTTTAGGGCAGGGGGGCCCAACCTACGAGCAGTACTTC,TRBJ2-7,-,TRBV28,-,16
CASSTMSRNQPQHF,TGTGCCAGTAGTACTATGTCCCGCAATCAGCCCCAGCATTTT,TRBJ1-5,-,TRBV19,-,14
CATSSPITGGYTIYF,TGTGCCACCAGTTCGCCGATCACAGGGGGATACACCATATATTTT,TRBJ1-3,TRBD1,TRBV15,-,15
CASSTTGDGYTF,TGTGCCAGTAGTACGACAGGGGACGGCTACACCTTC,TRBJ1-2,TRBD1,TRBV19,-,12
CASHEQGMGTDTQYF,TGTGCCAGCCATGAACAGGGGATGGGCACAGATACGCAGTATTTT,TRBJ2-3,TRBD1,TRBV5-6,few,15
CASSRTEQSNQPQHF,TGTGCCAGCAGCCGCACAGAACAAAGCAATCAGCCCCAGCATTTT,TRBJ1-5,-,TRBV5-5,-,15
CASSEEYTGELFF,TGTGCCAGCAGTGAGGAGTACACCGGGGAGCTGTTTTTT,TRBJ2-2,-,TRBV6-1,-,13
CASNPADRGAYTF,TGTGCCAGCAACCCCGCCGACAGGGGAGCCTACACCTTC,TRBJ1-2,TRBD1,TRBV5-4,-,13
CASSFLDRGNQPQHF,TGTGCCAGCAGTTTCCTGGACAGAGGTAATCAGCCCCAGCATTTT,TRBJ1-5,-,TRBV6-6,-,15
CASSLVDRGYEQYF,TGTGCCAGCAGCTTAGTAGACAGGGGATACGAGCAGTACTTC,TRBJ2-7,TRBD1,TRBV11-3,-,14